This entry lists 27 T cell receptor beta chains sequenced from one sample in a study of blood T cell repertoires in COVID-19. Repertoires were generated with immunoSEQ multiplex PCR, while TCRdb's copy carries only in-frame clones and drops some. The table shows roughly 120,000 clones, with approximately 84% occurring only once. The specimen sequenced was peripheral blood. The receptors come from a man aged 45-65 years with acute or convalescent COVID-19.

For this clone: Distinct nucleotide sequences in the sample also encode this CDR3. The chain uses TRBV10-3 and TRBJ1-1, with a possible D match to TRBD1 (6 bases). V was shortened by 3 bases and J by 2 bases, with 7 bases between the two germline ends. Germline CDR1 and CDR2: ENHRY and SYGVKD. The CDR3 loop spans 13 amino acids. This CDR3 is CAISDRGNTEAFF. In nucleotides, the CDR3 is TGTGCCATCAGTGACAGGGGAAACACTGAAGCTTTCTTT.

The sample holds a few counts of this clone. V and J are TRBV12-5 and TRBJ2-5, with a possible D match to TRBD1 (6 bases). CDR3 length: 15 residues. Germline V gene lookup returns CDR1 LGHNT and CDR2 FRNRAP. V gave up 0 bases and J gave up 5 bases, with 13 bases separating them. The CDR3 spells CASGLVETRGETQYF. DNA for the CDR3: TGTGCTAGTGGTTTGGTAGAAACTAGGGGGGAGACCCAGTACTTC.

This clone was seen just once. This sequence joins TRBV11-3 and TRBJ2-2; D might be TRBD1 (5 bases). Germline CDR1 SGHNT, CDR2 YENEEA. The V end was cut by 4 bases, the J end by 6 bases, with 15 bases between. The CDR3 is 15 residues long. The CDR3 nucleotides are TGTGCCAGCAGCTCCAGGGTGCGTGAGGCCGGGGAGCTGTTTTTT. Its protein product is CASSSRVREAGELFF.

The genes are TRBV3-1 (or the pseudogene TRBV3-2) and TRBJ2-1; 11 nucleotides match TRBD2. V shed 7 bases and J 7 bases; nucleotides not matched to a gene: 6. This CDR3 has 14 residues. Germline CDR1 LGHDT, CDR2 YNNKEL (reference sequence). CDR3 sequence (DNA): TGTGCCAGCAAGTTAGCGGGGGGGCTTAATGAGCAGTTCTTC. Its translation is CASKLAGGLNEQFF.

This clone has a handful of counts. The genes are TRBV12-3 or TRBV12-4 and TRBJ1-2; D is undetermined. The CDR3 has 11 amino acids. Trimming cost V 10 bases and J 8 bases, with 14 bases left between them. This CDR3 reads CATEKRGGYTF. The CDR3 region has the DNA TGTGCCACTGAGAAACGCGGAGGCTACACCTTC.

CDR3 loop: CASSETSGMTDTQYF. CDR3 nucleotide sequence: TGTGCCAGCAGTGAAACTAGCGGAATGACAGATACGCAGTATTTT. The chain combines TRBV6-1 with TRBJ2-3; the match to TRBD2 covers 8 bases. The CDR3 loop spans 15 amino acids. Looked up from germline, CDR1 is MNHNS and CDR2 is SASEGT. J lost 3 bases, V lost 2 bases, and 4 bases had no gene match.

This chain links TRBV19 with TRBJ2-4, with D possibly being TRBD2 (5 bases). Trimming left V 8 bases short and J 1 base short, with 18 bases between. The CDR3 loop spans 16 amino acids. Per germline, CDR1 LNHDA and CDR2 SQIVND (reference sequence). The CDR3 reads CASRSGIKFAKNIQYF. CDR3 coding DNA: TGTGCCAGTCGCTCCGGGATAAAGTTCGCCAAAAACATTCAGTACTTC.

The V and J genes are TRBV19 and TRBJ2-3; the match to TRBD2 covers 10 bases. This CDR3 has 15 residues. V dropped 6 bases and J dropped 6; count of bases not matched to a gene: 9. In germline, CDR1 is LNHDA, CDR2 SQIVND (reference sequence). CDR3 in amino acids: CASSRLSGGVDTQYF. CDR3 in DNA: TGTGCCAGTAGCAGACTAAGCGGGGGGGTCGATACGCAGTATTTT.

The rearrangement links TRBV2 to TRBJ2-5, with 7 bases fitting TRBD1. With 3 bases clipped from V and 2 bases from J, the junction kept 3 bases outside the gene matches. The CDR3 runs to 14 residues. Per the germline V gene, CDR1 is SNHLY and CDR2 is FYNNEI. The CDR3 protein is CASSESRGQETQYF. The DNA for the CDR3 is TGTGCCAGCAGTGAGAGCAGGGGGCAAGAGACCCAGTACTTC.

This rearrangement joins TRBV5-6 to TRBJ2-7, with D possibly matching TRBD1 (6 bases). Deletions cut 4 bases from V and 3 bases from J, with 14 bases between. CDR1 and CDR2 from the germline V gene are SGHDT and YYEEEE. CDR3 size: 14 residues. The CDR3 DNA reads as TGTGCCAGCAGCCCATCTACAGGGTTCTACGAGCAGTACTTC. This codes for CASSPSTGFYEQYF.

The chain has TRBV7-2 and TRBJ1-4, with D perhaps TRBD1 (6 bases). Per the germline V gene, CDR1 is SGHTA and CDR2 is FQGNSA. V shed 1 base and J shed 8 bases, with 14 bases lying between them. The CDR3 has 15 residues. The DNA for the CDR3 is TGTGCCAGCAGCTTAGATGGGGGGGCGAGGGAAAAACTGTTTTTT. Amino acids: CASSLDGGAREKLFF.

This clone was detected once. V gene TRBV3-1 (or the pseudogene TRBV3-2) combines with J gene TRBJ1-6; D perhaps matches TRBD1 (5 bases). This CDR3 is built from 15 residues. V lost 1 base, J lost 7 bases, and 11 bases lay in between. From germline, CDR1 is LGHDT and CDR2 YNNKEL (reference sequence). The CDR3 DNA reads as TGTGCCAGCAGCCAAGGAGCAGGGTGGAATTCACCCCTCCACTTT. Translating it yields CASSQGAGWNSPLHF.

This sequence joins TRBV6-5 and TRBJ2-7; D is possibly TRBD1 (6 bases). The CDR3 extends over 13 amino acids. Trimming shortened V by 6 bases and J by 6 bases, and 15 bases separated the two germline ends. The germline V gene encodes CDR1 MNHEY and CDR2 SVGAGI. The CDR3 reads CASSLQGTVEQYF. CDR3 coding DNA: TGTGCCAGCAGCTTACAGGGCACTGTCGAGCAGTACTTC.

The V and J genes are TRBV11-3 and TRBJ1-6, with TRBD1 matching 8 bases. The CDR3 runs 16 residues. Trimming cost V 5 bases and J 5 bases; bases outside gene matches: 8. Germline values: CDR1 SGHNT, CDR2 YENEEA. The CDR3 bases are TGTGCCAGCAGCCAACCGGGGACAGGAAATAATTCACCCCTCCACTTT. Its translation: CASSQPGTGNNSPLHF. Drawing the rest from reference TRBV11-3 and TRBJ1-6, the complete variable domain is EAGVVQSPRYKIIEKKQPVAFWCNPISGHNTLYWYLQNLGQGPELLIRYENEEAVDDSQLPKDRFSAERLKGVDSTLKIQPAELGDSAVYLCASSQPGTGNNSPLHFGNGTRLTVT.

J is TRBJ1-2 and V is TRBV6-5; D is perhaps TRBD1 (5 bases). V lost 4 bases and J lost 6, with 6 bases in between. Germline CDR1 is MNHEY and CDR2 is SVGAGI. This CDR3 has 11 amino acids. Here the CDR3 reads CASSSGNGYTF. The CDR3, as DNA: TGTGCCAGCAGTTCAGGGAATGGCTACACCTTC.

A few counts support this clone. CDR3 region: CASSLVGGSDEKLFF. The CDR3 bases are TGCGCCAGCAGCTTGGTGGGGGGGTCTGATGAAAAACTGTTTTTT. The chain has TRBV5-1 and TRBJ1-4; a weak D match, TRBD1 (5 bases). Trimming took off 0 bases at V and 6 bases at J, with 12 bases between the two ends. CDR1 and CDR2 from the germline V gene are SGHRS and YFSETQ. The length of the CDR3 is 15 residues. Full variable domain (rest looked up from reference TRBV5-1 and TRBJ1-4): KAGVTQTPRYLIKTRGQQVTLSCSPISGHRSVSWYQQTPGQGLQFLFEYFSETQRNKGNFPGRFSGRQFSNSRSEMNVSTLELGDSALYLCASSLVGGSDEKLFFGSGTQLSVL.

The chain recombines TRBV12-3 or TRBV12-4 with TRBJ2-5; D perhaps matches TRBD1 (6 bases). V dropped 3 bases and J dropped 1 base, with 6 bases sitting between them. This CDR3 has 13 amino acids. The CDR3 DNA follows: TGTGCCAGCAGTTTCAGGGGCCAAGAGACCCAGTACTTC. Protein: CASSFRGQETQYF.

This CDR3 is CASSFRGQGAKNIQYF. In nucleotides, the CDR3 is TGTGCCAGCAGCTTTAGGGGACAGGGAGCCAAAAACATTCAGTACTTC. This chain connects TRBV5-6 to TRBJ2-4; 9 nucleotides agree with TRBD1. The length of the CDR3 is 16 residues. Germline trimming cut 2 bases from V and 0 bases from J; bases unmatched to any gene: 3. Germline CDR1 is SGHDT and CDR2 is YYEEEE.

The rearrangement links TRBV3-1 (or the pseudogene TRBV3-2) to TRBJ1-1; D is possibly TRBD1 (6 bases). The germline V gene encodes CDR1 LGHDT and CDR2 YNNKEL (reference sequence). Trimming left V 4 bases short and J 2 bases short, with 8 bases between. This CDR3 comprises 13 residues. The CDR3 DNA is TGTGCCAGCAGCCGGACAGTAAACACTGAAGCTTTCTTT. Protein product: CASSRTVNTEAFF.

The chain combines TRBV19 with TRBJ2-1, with 9 bases lining up with TRBD2. V was clipped by 3 bases and J by 8 bases; unmatched bases: 14. CDR1 is LNHDA, CDR2 SQIVND, per germline (reference sequence). This CDR3 contains 17 residues. DNA of the CDR3: TGTGCCAGTAGTATCGGAGGGGGACTAGCAGACCGGGATGAGCAGTTCTTC. It translates to CASSIGGGLADRDEQFF.

This clone was counted between two and nine times. The rearrangement joins TRBV30 to TRBJ1-2, with 7 bases fitting TRBD1. V trimming: 6 bases; J trimming: 4 bases; junction bases outside the gene matches: 8. The CDR3 has 13 amino acids. From germline, CDR1 is GTSNPN and CDR2 SVGIG (reference sequence). As DNA, the CDR3 is TGTGCCTGTTACAGGGGTCTCTTCTATGGCTACACCTTC. Translated, it gives CACYRGLFYGYTF.

The chain employs TRBV9 and TRBJ2-7, with D unresolved. V was clipped by 0 bases and J by 3 bases, with 13 bases between them. Germline CDR1 reads SGDLS; CDR2 reads YYNGEE. The CDR3 is 15 amino acids. In DNA form, the CDR3 reads TGTGCCAGCAGCGTAGACCTTGGGCAGAACTACGAGCAGTACTTC. The encoded protein is CASSVDLGQNYEQYF. Full variable domain (rest looked up from reference TRBV9 and TRBJ2-7): DSGVTQTPKHLITATGQRVTLRCSPRSGDLSVYWYQQSLDQGLQFLIQYYNGEERAKGNILERFSAQQFPDLHSELNLSSLELGDSALYFCASSVDLGQNYEQYFGPGTRLTVT.

This clone was detected once. The chain employs TRBV7-8 and TRBJ2-3; TRBD2 agrees at 12 bases. The trim removed 0 bases at V and 4 bases at J, leaving 17 bases unmatched. The CDR3 spans 21 residues. Germline V lookup: CDR1 SGHVS, CDR2 FQNEAQ. The CDR3 protein is CASSLALARASGGAFPDTQYF. The CDR3 DNA reads TGTGCCAGCAGCTTAGCGCTGGCCAGGGCTAGCGGGGGGGCCTTTCCAGATACGCAGTATTTT.

V and J are TRBV28 and TRBJ1-5; tentative D call: TRBD1 (5 bases). This CDR3 region has 14 residues. Germline CDR1 and CDR2: MDHEN and SYDVKM. Between the trimmed V and J ends, which lost 6 bases and 2 bases, there was a span of 11 bases. The DNA of the CDR3 is TGTGCCAGCAGAGCACCGGGGGGCAATCAGCCCCAGCATTTT. It encodes CASRAPGGNQPQHF.

The J gene is TRBJ1-6, the V gene TRBV6-5, with 8 nucleotides matching TRBD1. V trimming: 7 bases; J trimming: 9 bases; junction bases outside the gene matches: 5. Germline lookup yields CDR1 MNHEY and CDR2 SVGAGI. This CDR3 is built from 13 residues. The CDR3 bases are TGTGCCAGCACCGACAGGGGAGGTTCACCCCTCCACTTT. It yields the protein CASTDRGGSPLHF.

The CDR3 spells CASSEVSLYF. The CDR3 nucleotides read TGTGCCAGCAGTGAAGTGAGCTTATATTTT. The chain couples TRBV6-1 to TRBJ1-3, with unresolved D. This CDR3 region has 10 residues. V lost 1 base and J lost 14, with 6 bases in between. The V gene's germline CDR1 is MNHNS and CDR2 SASEGT.

The chain couples TRBV5-1 to TRBJ2-1; 9 bases line up with TRBD2. CDR3 size: 17 residues. The ends lost 1 base at V and 0 bases at J; junction bases unmatched: 5. CDR1 and CDR2 (germline): SGHRS, YFSETQ. The CDR3 sequence is CASSLLSGGSSYNEQFF. As DNA, the CDR3 is TGCGCCAGCAGCTTGCTGAGCGGGGGGAGCTCCTACAATGAGCAGTTCTTC.